Listed below are T cell receptor beta chains from one sample, sequenced in a study of OX40 agonist ivuxolimab in advanced cancers. Libraries were prepared by immunoSEQ multiplex PCR; TCRdb keeps only in-frame clonotypes and omits some of them. The sample carries some 65,000 clones, about nine tenths recorded once. The source was CD4+ or CD8+ T cells sorted from blood, collected in a trial of the OX40 agonist ivuxolimab. Receptors originate from an adult with an advanced solid tumor such as melanoma, head and neck, liver or kidney cancer. Each CDR3 is given with its conserved first and last residue. D genes are given only for firm matches. Expanded clones are given a class, and other clones once, few, many or no size at all.

d_call: -
clone_size: -
j_call: TRBJ1-5
v_call: TRBV4-1
cdr3_aa: CASSQGEGMSNQPQHF
cdr3_nt: TGCGCCAGCAGCCAAGGGGAGGGTATGAGCAATCAGCCCCAGCATTTT

d_call: TRBD1
clone_size: -
j_call: TRBJ2-1
v_call: TRBV5-1
cdr3_aa: CASSFGYRGRNPEQFF
cdr3_nt: TGCGCCAGCAGCTTTGGGTACAGGGGCCGCAATCCCGAGCAGTTCTTC

d_call: -
clone_size: -
j_call: TRBJ2-3
v_call: TRBV5-6
cdr3_aa: CASSLDGGSTDTQYF
cdr3_nt: TGTGCCAGCAGCTTGGACGGGGGTAGCACAGATACGCAGTATTTT

d_call: -
clone_size: -
j_call: TRBJ2-7
v_call: TRBV6-1
cdr3_aa: CASSEGRVGGRGTYEQYF
cdr3_nt: TGTGCCAGCAGTGAAGGACGGGTAGGGGGGCGGGGAACCTACGAGCAGTACTTC

d_call: TRBD1
clone_size: -
j_call: TRBJ2-7
v_call: TRBV6-1
cdr3_aa: CASTTGQNSYEQYF
cdr3_nt: TGTGCCAGCACAACGGGACAGAACTCCTACGAGCAGTACTTC

d_call: -
clone_size: -
j_call: TRBJ2-7
v_call: TRBV5-4
cdr3_aa: CASSHRDSYEQYF
cdr3_nt: TGTGCCAGCAGCCACCGGGACTCCTACGAGCAGTACTTC

d_call: -
clone_size: -
j_call: TRBJ2-1
v_call: TRBV7-8
cdr3_aa: CASSRGYEQFF
cdr3_nt: TGTGCCAGCAGCCGGGGGTATGAGCAGTTCTTC

d_call: -
clone_size: -
j_call: TRBJ2-7
v_call: TRBV5-1
cdr3_aa: CASSLEQGYEQYF
cdr3_nt: TGCGCCAGCAGCTTGGAACAGGGCTACGAGCAGTACTTC

d_call: TRBD1
clone_size: once
j_call: TRBJ1-3
v_call: TRBV30
cdr3_aa: CAWDRDRFSSSGGNTIYF
cdr3_nt: TGTGCCTGGGACCGGGACAGGTTTTCCTCTTCGGGTGGAAACACCATATATTTT

d_call: TRBD1
clone_size: -
j_call: TRBJ1-1
v_call: TRBV14
cdr3_aa: CASSPRDRGTEAFF
cdr3_nt: TGTGCCAGCAGCCCCCGGGACAGGGGCACTGAAGCTTTCTTT

d_call: TRBD1
clone_size: -
j_call: TRBJ1-6
v_call: TRBV9
cdr3_aa: CASSLRQGSYNSPLHF
cdr3_nt: TGTGCCAGCAGTCTCCGACAGGGGTCCTATAATTCACCCCTCCACTTT

d_call: TRBD2
clone_size: -
j_call: TRBJ2-5
v_call: TRBV19
cdr3_aa: CASSGRLAGGRALETQYF
cdr3_nt: TGTGCCAGTAGTGGTCGGCTAGCGGGGGGCCGGGCCTTAGAGACCCAGTACTTC

d_call: TRBD2
clone_size: -
j_call: TRBJ2-7
v_call: TRBV4-3
cdr3_aa: CASSQSSGGIYEQYF
cdr3_nt: TGCGCCAGCAGCCAGTCTAGCGGGGGTATCTACGAGCAGTACTTC

d_call: -
clone_size: -
j_call: TRBJ1-1
v_call: TRBV9
cdr3_aa: CASTAFPGEGEAFF
cdr3_nt: TGTGCCAGCACCGCCTTCCCAGGGGAGGGTGAAGCTTTCTTT

d_call: TRBD1
clone_size: -
j_call: TRBJ1-1
v_call: TRBV5-1
cdr3_aa: CASSKTQGKNTEAFF
cdr3_nt: TGCGCCAGCAGCAAAACACAGGGGAAGAACACTGAAGCTTTCTTT

d_call: TRBD1
clone_size: -
j_call: TRBJ2-2
v_call: TRBV30
cdr3_aa: CAWNPDRGHTGELFF
cdr3_nt: TGTGCCTGGAACCCCGACAGGGGGCACACCGGGGAGCTGTTTTTT

d_call: -
clone_size: -
j_call: TRBJ2-7
v_call: TRBV9
cdr3_aa: CASSVTGLGEQYF
cdr3_nt: TGTGCCAGCAGCGTAACAGGACTTGGCGAGCAGTACTTC

d_call: -
clone_size: -
j_call: TRBJ2-7
v_call: TRBV30
cdr3_aa: CAWSVLSPSSEQYF
cdr3_nt: TGTGCCTGGAGTGTACTCTCCCCTTCTAGCGAGCAGTACTTC

d_call: -
clone_size: -
j_call: TRBJ2-5
v_call: TRBV7-9
cdr3_aa: CASSFAETQYF
cdr3_nt: TGTGCCAGCAGCTTTGCGGAGACCCAGTACTTC

d_call: -
clone_size: -
j_call: TRBJ2-2
v_call: TRBV19
cdr3_aa: CASMRMTNTGELFF
cdr3_nt: TGTGCCAGTATGAGAATGACGAACACCGGGGAGCTGTTTTTT

d_call: -
clone_size: -
j_call: TRBJ2-7
v_call: TRBV12-5
cdr3_aa: CASGSLYEQYF
cdr3_nt: TGTGCTAGTGGTTCGCTCTACGAGCAGTACTTC

d_call: -
clone_size: once
j_call: TRBJ2-1
v_call: TRBV15
cdr3_aa: CATSRDPPYNEQFF
cdr3_nt: TGTGCCACCAGCAGAGATCCGCCTTACAATGAGCAGTTCTTC

d_call: -
clone_size: -
j_call: TRBJ2-7
v_call: TRBV13
cdr3_aa: CASSFTDYEQYF
cdr3_nt: TGTGCCAGCAGCTTTACAGACTACGAGCAGTACTTC

d_call: TRBD1
clone_size: -
j_call: TRBJ1-5
v_call: TRBV6-5
cdr3_aa: CASSPGQGYQPQHF
cdr3_nt: TGTGCCAGCAGTCCGGGACAGGGATATCAGCCCCAGCATTTT

d_call: -
clone_size: -
j_call: TRBJ2-3
v_call: TRBV13
cdr3_aa: CASSALGGGTDTQYF
cdr3_nt: TGTGCCAGCAGCGCTCTAGGGGGGGGCACAGATACGCAGTATTTT